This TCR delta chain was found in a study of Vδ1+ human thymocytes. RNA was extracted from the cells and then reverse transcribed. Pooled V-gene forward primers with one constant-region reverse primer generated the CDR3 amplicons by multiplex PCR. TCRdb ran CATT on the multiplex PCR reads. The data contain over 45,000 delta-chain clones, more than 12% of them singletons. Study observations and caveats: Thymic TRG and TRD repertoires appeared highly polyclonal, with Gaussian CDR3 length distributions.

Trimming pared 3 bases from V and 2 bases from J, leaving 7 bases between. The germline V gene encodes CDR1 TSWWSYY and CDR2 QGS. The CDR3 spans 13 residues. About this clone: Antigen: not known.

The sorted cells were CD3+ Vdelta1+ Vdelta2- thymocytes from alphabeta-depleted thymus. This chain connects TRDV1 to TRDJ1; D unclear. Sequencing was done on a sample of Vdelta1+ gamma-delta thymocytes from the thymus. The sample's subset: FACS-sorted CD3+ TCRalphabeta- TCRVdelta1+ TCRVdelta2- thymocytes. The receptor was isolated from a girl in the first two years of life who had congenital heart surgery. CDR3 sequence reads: CALGEGSTDKLIF. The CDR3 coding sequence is TGTGCTCTTGGGGAGGGGTCTACCGATAAACTCATCTTT.